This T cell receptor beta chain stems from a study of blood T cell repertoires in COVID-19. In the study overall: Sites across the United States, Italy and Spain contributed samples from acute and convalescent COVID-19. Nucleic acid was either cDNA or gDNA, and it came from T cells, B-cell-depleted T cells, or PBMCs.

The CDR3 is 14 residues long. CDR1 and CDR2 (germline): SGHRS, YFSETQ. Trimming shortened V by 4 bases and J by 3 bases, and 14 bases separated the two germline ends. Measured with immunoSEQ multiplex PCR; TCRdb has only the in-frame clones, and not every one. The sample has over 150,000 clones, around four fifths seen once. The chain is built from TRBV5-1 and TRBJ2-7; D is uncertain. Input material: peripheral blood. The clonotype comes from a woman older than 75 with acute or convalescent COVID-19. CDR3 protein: CASSRTRLSYEQYF. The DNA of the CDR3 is TGCGCCAGCAGCCGCACACGCTTAAGCTACGAGCAGTACTTC.